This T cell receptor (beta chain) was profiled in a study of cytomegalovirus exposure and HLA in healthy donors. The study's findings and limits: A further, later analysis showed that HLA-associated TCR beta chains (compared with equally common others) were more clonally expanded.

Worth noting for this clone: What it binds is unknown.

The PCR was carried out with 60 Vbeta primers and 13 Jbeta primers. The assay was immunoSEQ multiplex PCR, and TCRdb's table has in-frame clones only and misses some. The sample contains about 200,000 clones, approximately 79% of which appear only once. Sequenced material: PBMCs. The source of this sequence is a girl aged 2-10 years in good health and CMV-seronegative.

Here the CDR3 reads CASSIRPRDNEQFF. CDR3 nucleotides: TGTGCCAGCAGCATAAGACCACGGGACAATGAGCAGTTCTTC. J is TRBJ2-1 and V is TRBV7-9; no reliable D call. The CDR3 spans 14 residues. Trimming removed 5 bases at V and 5 bases at J, with 13 bases between. Germline assignment: CDR1 SEHNR and CDR2 FQNEAQ (reference sequence).